This T cell receptor (beta chain) was sequenced in a study of shared T cell receptors in the human thymus. Clones were sequenced by immunoSEQ multiplex PCR, and TCRdb holds only the in-frame ones, with some missing. This sample has about 540,000 clones; 78% occur once, and the top ten carry roughly 0.013%. The sample also formed part of further work on human thymus T cells. From that study: The thymus was resected at corrective cardiac surgery. Biased V and J segment usage appeared in thymus and peripheral blood.

Sample: thymocytes. The receptor was derived from a boy less than two years old with a congenital heart defect.

In DNA form, the CDR3 reads TGTGCCAGCAGCCAAGAGGGGGGTGAGCAGTTCTTC. Encoded protein: CASSQEGGEQFF. The V and J genes are TRBV4-2 and TRBJ2-1; D may be TRBD2 (6 bases). The germline gives CDR1 LGHNA, CDR2 YNFKEQ. The CDR3 covers 12 residues. With 0 bases removed from V and 9 bases from J, the gap between germline ends came to 6 bases.